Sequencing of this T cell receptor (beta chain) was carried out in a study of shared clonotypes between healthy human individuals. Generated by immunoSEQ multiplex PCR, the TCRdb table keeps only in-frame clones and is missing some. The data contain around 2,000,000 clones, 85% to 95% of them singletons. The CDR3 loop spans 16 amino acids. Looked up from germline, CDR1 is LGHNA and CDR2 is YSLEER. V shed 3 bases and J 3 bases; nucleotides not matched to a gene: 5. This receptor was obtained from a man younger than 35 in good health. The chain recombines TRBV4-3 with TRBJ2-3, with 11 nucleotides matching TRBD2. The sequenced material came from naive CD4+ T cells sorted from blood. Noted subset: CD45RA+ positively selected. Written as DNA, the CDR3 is TGCGCCAGCAGCCAGGCGACTAGCGGGACTACAGATACGCAGTATTTT. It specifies CASSQATSGTTDTQYF.